A selection of T cell receptor beta chains follows, all from one sample in a study of T cells in localized non-small cell lung cancer. The repertoire was sequenced with immunoSEQ multiplex PCR; TCRdb's copy has only in-frame clones and lacks some. The profile shows fewer than 25,000 clones, 92% of them singletons. Specimen: peripheral blood, collected before any cancer treatment. The receptor set was obtained from a man aged 35 to 70 with stage III squamous cell lung carcinoma. Both conserved end residues are trimmed from each CDR3. The order of the fields is D gene, V gene, CDR3 protein. The D gene is left open where the match is weak.

d_gene: .
v_gene: TRBV28
CDR3aa: ASRGQPDNQPQH

d_gene: .
v_gene: TRBV5-1
CDR3aa: ASRPGSSSTYEQY

d_gene: .
v_gene: TRBV10-3
CDR3aa: AISESVTVNTEAF

d_gene: TRBD1
v_gene: TRBV7-2
CDR3aa: ASSLGGGRGGELF

d_gene: .
v_gene: TRBV9
CDR3aa: ASSVRPGASNEQF

d_gene: .
v_gene: TRBV7-2
CDR3aa: ASSSSVDTQY

d_gene: .
v_gene: TRBV11-1
CDR3aa: ASRKGVLGEQY

d_gene: TRBD2
v_gene: TRBV7-2
CDR3aa: ASSPRAGGVAEQF

d_gene: TRBD1
v_gene: TRBV9
CDR3aa: ASSGTGKKYTGELF

d_gene: .
v_gene: TRBV14
CDR3aa: ASSQPRAGVSGYT

d_gene: .
v_gene: TRBV4-3
CDR3aa: ASSQDVGGSYNEQF

d_gene: .
v_gene: TRBV18
CDR3aa: ASSPPGQGAPNEKLF

d_gene: TRBD2
v_gene: TRBV5-8
CDR3aa: ASSFTGTSWS

d_gene: .
v_gene: TRBV7-8
CDR3aa: ASSPRTFDQY

d_gene: TRBD1
v_gene: TRBV9
CDR3aa: ASSVFPQGVNTEAF

d_gene: .
v_gene: TRBV7-2
CDR3aa: ASSLGGGTEAF

d_gene: .
v_gene: TRBV27
CDR3aa: ARFLNRENGELF

d_gene: .
v_gene: TRBV4-2
CDR3aa: ASSQEIHQPQH

d_gene: TRBD1
v_gene: TRBV5-1
CDR3aa: ASSLRPTGSEAF

d_gene: .
v_gene: TRBV9
CDR3aa: ASSVGGVDGNTIY

d_gene: .
v_gene: TRBV7-8
CDR3aa: ASSVGGQGAYGYT

d_gene: .
v_gene: TRBV5-1
CDR3aa: ASSLLGSSTNEKLF

d_gene: .
v_gene: TRBV14
CDR3aa: ASSTVAGNTGELF

d_gene: .
v_gene: TRBV30
CDR3aa: AWSVDSNYGYT

d_gene: .
v_gene: TRBV19
CDR3aa: ASSIDGLRNTEAF

d_gene: .
v_gene: TRBV4-3
CDR3aa: ASSQEAGSTGELF

d_gene: .
v_gene: TRBV5-1
CDR3aa: ASSLAAGGMKNEQF

d_gene: .
v_gene: TRBV6-1
CDR3aa: ASSPMRGEGQPQH

d_gene: .
v_gene: TRBV11-2
CDR3aa: ASGLAYEQF

d_gene: .
v_gene: TRBV5-1
CDR3aa: ASSLEGPLNIQY

d_gene: TRBD2
v_gene: TRBV5-1
CDR3aa: ASSLRASGGSEQF

d_gene: .
v_gene: TRBV30
CDR3aa: AWSRGGVNTEAF

d_gene: TRBD1
v_gene: TRBV6-4
CDR3aa: ASSAWTGNVSGNTIY

d_gene: .
v_gene: TRBV2
CDR3aa: ASSGVPGQNEKLF

d_gene: .
v_gene: TRBV9
CDR3aa: ASSAGTGPSYEQY

d_gene: .
v_gene: TRBV6-5
CDR3aa: ASRIQGSGNTIY

d_gene: .
v_gene: TRBV4-2
CDR3aa: ASSHPGSKGLYGYT

d_gene: TRBD2
v_gene: TRBV7-8
CDR3aa: ASSPRDSGRAGTKNIQY

d_gene: .
v_gene: TRBV15
CDR3aa: ATSRQKRDTPYEQY

d_gene: .
v_gene: TRBV7-2
CDR3aa: ASSPGGSGANVLT

d_gene: TRBD2
v_gene: TRBV5-1
CDR3aa: ASSLTSGRDNEQF

d_gene: .
v_gene: TRBV4-3
CDR3aa: ASSQDRGIEQF

d_gene: TRBD1
v_gene: TRBV28
CDR3aa: ASSLSTGGYSPLH

d_gene: TRBD1
v_gene: TRBV28
CDR3aa: ASSLAGQGLETQY

d_gene: .
v_gene: TRBV7-9
CDR3aa: ASSLVEGHSSEQY

d_gene: TRBD2
v_gene: TRBV7-8
CDR3aa: ASSPLGSGRTAEQF

d_gene: .
v_gene: TRBV30
CDR3aa: ASPGNGANVLT

d_gene: TRBD2
v_gene: TRBV5-4
CDR3aa: ASSPRTSGNTGELF

d_gene: TRBD2
v_gene: TRBV28
CDR3aa: ASTLGGIYEQY

d_gene: .
v_gene: TRBV4-2
CDR3aa: ASSQVGGRETQY

d_gene: .
v_gene: TRBV30
CDR3aa: AWRVDSWMRIEGADYGYT

d_gene: TRBD2
v_gene: TRBV27
CDR3aa: ASSLGIAGGAYEQY

d_gene: .
v_gene: TRBV18
CDR3aa: ASGTGETQY

d_gene: .
v_gene: TRBV27
CDR3aa: ASSPWGRSNQPQH

d_gene: .
v_gene: TRBV28
CDR3aa: ASSFNGYT